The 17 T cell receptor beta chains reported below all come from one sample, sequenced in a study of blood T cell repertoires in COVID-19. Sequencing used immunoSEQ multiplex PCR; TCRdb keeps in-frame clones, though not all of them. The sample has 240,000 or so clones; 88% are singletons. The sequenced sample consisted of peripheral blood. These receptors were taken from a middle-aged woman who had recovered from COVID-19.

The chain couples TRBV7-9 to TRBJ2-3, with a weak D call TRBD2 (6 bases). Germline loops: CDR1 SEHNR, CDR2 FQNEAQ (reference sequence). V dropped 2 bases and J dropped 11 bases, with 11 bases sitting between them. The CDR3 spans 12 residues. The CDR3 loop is CASSLSLGGQYF. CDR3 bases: TGTGCCAGCAGCTTATCTTTGGGGGGGCAGTATTTT.

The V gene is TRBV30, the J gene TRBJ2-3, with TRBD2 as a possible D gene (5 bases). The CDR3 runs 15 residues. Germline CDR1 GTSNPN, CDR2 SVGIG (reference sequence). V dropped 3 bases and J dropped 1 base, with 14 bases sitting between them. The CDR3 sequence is CAWSPPGFRTDTQYF. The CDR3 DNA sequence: TGTGCCTGGAGCCCGCCGGGGTTTCGCACAGATACGCAGTATTTT.

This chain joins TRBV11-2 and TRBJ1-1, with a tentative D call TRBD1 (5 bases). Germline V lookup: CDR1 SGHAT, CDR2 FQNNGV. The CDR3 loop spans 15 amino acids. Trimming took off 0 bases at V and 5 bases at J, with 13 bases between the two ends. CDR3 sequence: CASSLDGGGSTEAFF. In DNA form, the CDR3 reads TGTGCCAGCAGCTTAGATGGGGGGGGGAGTACTGAAGCTTTCTTT.

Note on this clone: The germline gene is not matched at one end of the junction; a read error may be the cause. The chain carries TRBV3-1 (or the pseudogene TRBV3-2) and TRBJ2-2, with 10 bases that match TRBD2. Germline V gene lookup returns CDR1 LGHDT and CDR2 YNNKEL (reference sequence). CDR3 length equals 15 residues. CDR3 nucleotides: TGTGCCAGCAGACAAGCGGGAGGGTACACCGGGGAGCTGTTTTTT. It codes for CASRQAGGYTGELFF.

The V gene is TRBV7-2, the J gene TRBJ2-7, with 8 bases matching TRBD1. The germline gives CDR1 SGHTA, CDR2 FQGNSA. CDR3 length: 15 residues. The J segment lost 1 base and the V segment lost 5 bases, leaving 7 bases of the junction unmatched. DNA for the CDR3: TGTGCCAGCAGCGAACAGGGGGTACCGTCCTACGAGCAGTACTTC. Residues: CASSEQGVPSYEQYF.

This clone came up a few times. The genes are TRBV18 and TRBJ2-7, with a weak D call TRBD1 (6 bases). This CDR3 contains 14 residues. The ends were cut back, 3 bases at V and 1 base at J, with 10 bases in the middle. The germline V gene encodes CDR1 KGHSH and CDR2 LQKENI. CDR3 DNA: TGTGCCAGCTCACCGGGGGCCGCTTCCTACGAGCAGTACGTC. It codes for CASSPGAASYEQYV.

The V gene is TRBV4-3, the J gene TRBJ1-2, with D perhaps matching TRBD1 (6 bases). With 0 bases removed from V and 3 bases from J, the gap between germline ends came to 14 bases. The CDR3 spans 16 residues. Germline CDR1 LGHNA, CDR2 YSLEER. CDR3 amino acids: CASSQDWDTSDYGYTF. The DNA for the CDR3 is TGCGCCAGCAGCCAAGATTGGGACACTTCCGACTATGGCTACACCTTC.

As DNA, the CDR3 is TGTGCCAGCAGTTCATACAGCTATGGCTACACCTTC. This sequence encodes CASSSYSYGYTF. V and J are TRBV12-3 or TRBV12-4 and TRBJ1-2; no definite D call. Trimming removed 4 bases at V and 4 bases at J, with 7 bases between. The CDR3 totals 12 residues.

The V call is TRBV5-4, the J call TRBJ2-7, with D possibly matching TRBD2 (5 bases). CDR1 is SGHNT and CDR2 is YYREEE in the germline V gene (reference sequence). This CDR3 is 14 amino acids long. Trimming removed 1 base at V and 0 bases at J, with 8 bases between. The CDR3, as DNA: TGTGCCAGCAGCTTGTCGGGGAGCTCCTACGAGCAGTACTTC. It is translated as CASSLSGSSYEQYF.

CDR3 sequence: CASSQEARAGVYGYTF. CDR3 nucleotide sequence: TGCGCCAGCAGCCAAGAAGCCCGGGCAGGGGTTTATGGCTACACCTTC. The V call is TRBV4-1, the J call TRBJ1-2; D is perhaps TRBD1 (6 bases). The CDR3 is 16 residues long. Trimming removed 0 bases from V and 5 bases from J, with 16 bases in between. Germline lookup yields CDR1 MGHRA and CDR2 YSYEKL.

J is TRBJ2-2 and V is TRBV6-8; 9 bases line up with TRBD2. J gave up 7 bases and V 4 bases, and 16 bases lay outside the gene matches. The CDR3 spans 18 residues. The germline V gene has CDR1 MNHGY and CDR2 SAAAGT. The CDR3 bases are TGTGCCAGCAGTTCCCCCCTTGGAGCGGGAGGTGTTGGCGGGGAGCTGTTTTTT. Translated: CASSSPLGAGGVGGELFF.

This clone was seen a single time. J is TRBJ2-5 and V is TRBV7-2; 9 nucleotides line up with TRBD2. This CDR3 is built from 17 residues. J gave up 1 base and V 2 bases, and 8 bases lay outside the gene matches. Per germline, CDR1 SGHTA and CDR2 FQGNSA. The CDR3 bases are TGTGCCAGCAGCTTAAAGGCTAGCGGGAACCTCCAAGAGACCCAGTACTTC. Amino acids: CASSLKASGNLQETQYF.

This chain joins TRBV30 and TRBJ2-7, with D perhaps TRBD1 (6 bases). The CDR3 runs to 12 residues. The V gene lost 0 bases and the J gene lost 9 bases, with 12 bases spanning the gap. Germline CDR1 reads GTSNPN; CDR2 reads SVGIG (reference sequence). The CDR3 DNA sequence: TGTGCCTGGAGTGTACTAGGGGGTCGGCAGTACTTC. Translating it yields CAWSVLGGRQYF.

The CDR3 region is CASSQGGGQETQYF. The CDR3, as DNA: TGCGCCAGCAGCCAGGGCGGCGGCCAAGAGACCCAGTACTTC. V usage is TRBV5-1 and J usage is TRBJ2-5; a weak D match, TRBD1 (5 bases). This CDR3 is 14 amino acids long. Germline loops: CDR1 SGHRS, CDR2 YFSETQ. V dropped 4 bases and J dropped 1 base, with 11 bases sitting between them. Drawing the rest from reference TRBV5-1 and TRBJ2-5, the complete variable domain is KAGVTQTPRYLIKTRGQQVTLSCSPISGHRSVSWYQQTPGQGLQFLFEYFSETQRNKGNFPGRFSGRQFSNSRSEMNVSTLELGDSALYLCASSQGGGQETQYFGPGTRLLVL.

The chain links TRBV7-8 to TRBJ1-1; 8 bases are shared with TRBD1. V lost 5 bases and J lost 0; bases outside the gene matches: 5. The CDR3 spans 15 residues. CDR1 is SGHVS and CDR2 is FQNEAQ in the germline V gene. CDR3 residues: CASSPQGAMNTEAFF. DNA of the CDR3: TGTGCCAGCAGCCCCCAGGGGGCGATGAACACTGAAGCTTTCTTT.

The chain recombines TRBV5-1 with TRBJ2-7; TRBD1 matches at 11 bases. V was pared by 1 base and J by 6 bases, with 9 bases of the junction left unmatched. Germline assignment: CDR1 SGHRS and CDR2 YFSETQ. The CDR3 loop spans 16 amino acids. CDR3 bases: TGCGCCAGCAGCTTGCGACCGGGACAGGGGGACTCCGAGCAGTACTTC. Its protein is CASSLRPGQGDSEQYF. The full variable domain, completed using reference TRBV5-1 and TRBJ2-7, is KAGVTQTPRYLIKTRGQQVTLSCSPISGHRSVSWYQQTPGQGLQFLFEYFSETQRNKGNFPGRFSGRQFSNSRSEMNVSTLELGDSALYLCASSLRPGQGDSEQYFGPGTRLTVT.

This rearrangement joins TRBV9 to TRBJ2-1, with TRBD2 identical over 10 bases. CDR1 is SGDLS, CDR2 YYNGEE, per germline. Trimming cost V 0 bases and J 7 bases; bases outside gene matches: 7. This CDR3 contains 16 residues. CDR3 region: CASSVGASGSGNEQFF. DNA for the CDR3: TGTGCCAGCAGCGTAGGGGCTAGCGGGAGTGGGAATGAGCAGTTCTTC.